A selection of T cell receptor beta chains follows, all from one sample in a study of blood T cell repertoires in COVID-19. Generated by immunoSEQ multiplex PCR, the TCRdb table keeps only in-frame clones and is missing some. The sample records approximately 52,000 clones, about 85% being singletons. Sequencing was carried out using peripheral blood. Receptor source: a human donor in a cohort sampled during active COVID-19. Both conserved end residues are part of each CDR3. The D gene is left open where the match is weak. Where a row states a size, it is once, few, many or the class of an expanded clone; other rows omit it.

v_gene: TRBV27
j_gene: TRBJ2-7
abundance: NA
d_gene: TRBD1
CDR3nt: TGTGCCACCAATGGGGCCAGGGGGTCCTACGGGCAGTACTTC
CDR3aa: CATNGARGSYGQYF

v_gene: TRBV11-2
j_gene: TRBJ2-7
abundance: NA
d_gene: NA
CDR3nt: TGTGCCAGCAGTTCGAGGGGGGGCTCAACCTACGAGCAGTACTTC
CDR3aa: CASSSRGGSTYEQYF

v_gene: TRBV7-3
j_gene: TRBJ2-1
abundance: NA
d_gene: NA
CDR3nt: TGTGCCAGCAGCTTAACCTCGTCGGGAAGCTACAATGAGCAGTTCTTC
CDR3aa: CASSLTSSGSYNEQFF

v_gene: TRBV6-5
j_gene: TRBJ2-7
abundance: NA
d_gene: TRBD1
CDR3nt: TGTGCCAGCAGTTTGGACAGGGCCTACGAGCAGTACTTC
CDR3aa: CASSLDRAYEQYF

v_gene: TRBV7-9
j_gene: TRBJ1-2
abundance: NA
d_gene: NA
CDR3nt: TGTGCCAGCAGCCGCCCCAGGGCAGGGCGGACCTCTAACTATGGCTACACCTTC
CDR3aa: CASSRPRAGRTSNYGYTF

v_gene: TRBV5-4
j_gene: TRBJ2-3
abundance: once
d_gene: TRBD2
CDR3nt: TGTGCCAGCAGCACCCTTCTGAGCGGGAGGGGGGATACGCAGTATTTT
CDR3aa: CASSTLLSGRGDTQYF

v_gene: TRBV5-4
j_gene: TRBJ2-2
abundance: NA
d_gene: TRBD2
CDR3nt: TGTGCCAGCAGTAAGGGAGTAGCGGGGCCCGGGACCGGGGAGCTGTTTTTT
CDR3aa: CASSKGVAGPGTGELFF

v_gene: TRBV18
j_gene: TRBJ2-6
abundance: NA
d_gene: NA
CDR3nt: TGTGCCAGCTCACCACCGTCGATCACGGGGTCTGGGGCCAACGTCCTGACTTTC
CDR3aa: CASSPPSITGSGANVLTF

v_gene: TRBV5-1
j_gene: TRBJ2-1
abundance: NA
d_gene: TRBD2
CDR3nt: TGCGCCAGCAGCACCTGGACTAGCGGGAGCCTTAATGAGCAGTTCTTC
CDR3aa: CASSTWTSGSLNEQFF

v_gene: TRBV24-1
j_gene: TRBJ2-1
abundance: NA
d_gene: NA
CDR3nt: TGTGCCACCAGGGACAGTTCGGGCAATGAGCAGTTCTTC
CDR3aa: CATRDSSGNEQFF

v_gene: TRBV7-8
j_gene: TRBJ2-5
abundance: NA
d_gene: NA
CDR3nt: TGTGCCAGCAGCTTACTGGGGCGGGAGACCCAGTACTTC
CDR3aa: CASSLLGRETQYF

v_gene: TRBV21-1
j_gene: TRBJ1-1
abundance: NA
d_gene: NA
CDR3nt: TGTGCCAGCAGCAAATATTCGCGAACAGGCAACACTGAAGCTTTCTTT
CDR3aa: CASSKYSRTGNTEAFF

v_gene: TRBV29-1
j_gene: TRBJ1-2
abundance: NA
d_gene: TRBD1
CDR3nt: TGCAGCGTTGTGCGAGGACAGGGGGAGGGTGGCTACACCTTC
CDR3aa: CSVVRGQGEGGYTF

v_gene: TRBV2
j_gene: TRBJ2-7
abundance: NA
d_gene: TRBD2
CDR3nt: TGTGCCAGCAGTCTAGGGACTAGCCGAACCTACGAGCAGTACTTC
CDR3aa: CASSLGTSRTYEQYF

v_gene: TRBV18
j_gene: TRBJ2-5
abundance: NA
d_gene: TRBD1
CDR3nt: TGTGCCAGCTCACCAGACAGGGGGCTAGGAGTAGAAGAGACCCAGTACTTC
CDR3aa: CASSPDRGLGVEETQYF

v_gene: TRBV5-8
j_gene: TRBJ1-2
abundance: NA
d_gene: NA
CDR3nt: TGTGCCACCATGACAGGAACGTATGGCTACACCTTC
CDR3aa: CATMTGTYGYTF

v_gene: TRBV5-5
j_gene: TRBJ2-1
abundance: NA
d_gene: TRBD1
CDR3nt: TGTGCCAGCAGCTTCTACAGGGGACCCTACAATGAGCAGTTCTTC
CDR3aa: CASSFYRGPYNEQFF

v_gene: TRBV2
j_gene: TRBJ1-4
abundance: NA
d_gene: TRBD1
CDR3nt: TGTGCCAGCACCCAGACAGGGGTTGAAGAAAAACTGTTTTTT
CDR3aa: CASTQTGVEEKLFF

v_gene: TRBV29-1
j_gene: TRBJ1-3
abundance: NA
d_gene: NA
CDR3nt: TGCAGCGCTAGCCCGGTTACTGGAAACACCATATATTTT
CDR3aa: CSASPVTGNTIYF

v_gene: TRBV5-1
j_gene: TRBJ2-3
abundance: NA
d_gene: NA
CDR3nt: TGCGCCAGCAGCTCGGGAGCCGGAGCGGATACGCAGTATTTT
CDR3aa: CASSSGAGADTQYF

v_gene: TRBV7-2
j_gene: TRBJ1-1
abundance: NA
d_gene: NA
CDR3nt: TGTGCCAGCAGCTTCTCGGTGAACACTGAAGCTTTCTTT
CDR3aa: CASSFSVNTEAFF

v_gene: TRBV11-2
j_gene: TRBJ2-7
abundance: NA
d_gene: NA
CDR3nt: TGTGCCAGCAGCGAACAGTGGGCCTACGAGCAGTACTTC
CDR3aa: CASSEQWAYEQYF

v_gene: TRBV10-3
j_gene: TRBJ2-7
abundance: NA
d_gene: NA
CDR3nt: TGTGCCATCACGCGGCAGGAGGGGCCCTACGAGCAGTACTTC
CDR3aa: CAITRQEGPYEQYF

v_gene: TRBV18
j_gene: TRBJ2-1
abundance: NA
d_gene: NA
CDR3nt: TGTGCCAGCTCACAGGGGTTGAGCTCCTACAATGAGCAGTTCTTC
CDR3aa: CASSQGLSSYNEQFF

v_gene: TRBV12-3/TRBV12-4
j_gene: TRBJ2-5
abundance: NA
d_gene: TRBD1
CDR3nt: TGTGCCAGCAGGGGACAGAGGTTGGACTTC
CDR3aa: CASRGQRLDF

v_gene: TRBV2
j_gene: TRBJ1-5
abundance: NA
d_gene: TRBD1
CDR3nt: TGTGCCAGCACCAACAGGGGTGAAAATCAGCCCCAGCATTTT
CDR3aa: CASTNRGENQPQHF

v_gene: TRBV15
j_gene: TRBJ1-2
abundance: NA
d_gene: NA
CDR3nt: TGTGCCACCAGCAGACAGGGTTCTATGTCCTATGGCTACACCTTC
CDR3aa: CATSRQGSMSYGYTF

v_gene: TRBV19
j_gene: TRBJ1-3
abundance: few
d_gene: NA
CDR3nt: TGTGCCAGTACCGCCGGACACGGGGAGCGGGACACCATATATTTT
CDR3aa: CASTAGHGERDTIYF

v_gene: TRBV9
j_gene: TRBJ2-5
abundance: NA
d_gene: TRBD2
CDR3nt: TGTGCCAGCAGCGGGGGGGGACCCCAAGAGACCCAGTACTTC
CDR3aa: CASSGGGPQETQYF

v_gene: TRBV7-2
j_gene: TRBJ1-1
abundance: once
d_gene: NA
CDR3nt: TGTGCCAGCAGGCCGAGGTCCCAAATTAGCAACACTGAAGCTTTCTTT
CDR3aa: CASRPRSQISNTEAFF

v_gene: TRBV10-1
j_gene: TRBJ2-3
abundance: NA
d_gene: TRBD1
CDR3nt: TGCGCCAGCAGTCCCCCGACAGGGCTTGAGACAGATACGCAGTATTTT
CDR3aa: CASSPPTGLETDTQYF

v_gene: TRBV11-2
j_gene: TRBJ2-7
abundance: NA
d_gene: TRBD2
CDR3nt: TGTGCCAGCAGCTGGGCGCTAGCGGCTGAAGAGCAGTACTTC
CDR3aa: CASSWALAAEEQYF

v_gene: TRBV5-1
j_gene: TRBJ2-2
abundance: NA
d_gene: TRBD2
CDR3nt: TGCGCCAGCAGCTTGCAGCGGGAGGGGGCCGGGGAGCTGTTTTTT
CDR3aa: CASSLQREGAGELFF

v_gene: TRBV25-1
j_gene: TRBJ1-4
abundance: NA
d_gene: NA
CDR3nt: TGTGCCAGCAGTGACCGAACTCGGAACCTCGGGGAAAAACTGTTTTTT
CDR3aa: CASSDRTRNLGEKLFF

v_gene: TRBV30
j_gene: TRBJ1-2
abundance: NA
d_gene: NA
CDR3nt: TGTGCCTGGAGCGGGGGGCCCCGAGGCTACACCTTC
CDR3aa: CAWSGGPRGYTF

v_gene: TRBV11-2
j_gene: TRBJ2-5
abundance: NA
d_gene: TRBD2
CDR3nt: TGTGCCAGCAGTTTAGGGAGGGCTAGCCAAGAGACCCAGTACTTC
CDR3aa: CASSLGRASQETQYF

v_gene: TRBV7-9
j_gene: TRBJ2-7
abundance: once
d_gene: TRBD2
CDR3nt: TGTGCCAGCAGCTTAGGACTAGCGGGAGGGCTTGCCCACGAGCAGTACTTC
CDR3aa: CASSLGLAGGLAHEQYF

v_gene: TRBV3-1/TRBV3-2
j_gene: TRBJ2-7
abundance: NA
d_gene: TRBD2
CDR3nt: TGTGCCAGCAGCCAAGAACAGCGGGAGAGAGGCGAGCAGTACTTC
CDR3aa: CASSQEQRERGEQYF